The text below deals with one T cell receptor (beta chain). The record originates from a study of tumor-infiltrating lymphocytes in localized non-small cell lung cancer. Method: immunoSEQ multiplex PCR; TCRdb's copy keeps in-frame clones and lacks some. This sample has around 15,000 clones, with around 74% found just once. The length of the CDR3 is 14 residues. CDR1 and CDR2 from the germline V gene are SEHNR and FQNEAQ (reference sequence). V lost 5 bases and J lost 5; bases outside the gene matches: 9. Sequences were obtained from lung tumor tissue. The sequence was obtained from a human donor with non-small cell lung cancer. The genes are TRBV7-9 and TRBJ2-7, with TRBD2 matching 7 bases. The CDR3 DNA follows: TGTGCCAGCAGCCCTCCGGGGGGAACCCACGAGCAGTACTTC. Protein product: CASSPPGGTHEQYF.